Below are 6 T cell receptor beta chains sequenced from a single sample in a study of human T cells and chemical hapten exposure. As for time point: patch test 1, 2 weeks after DPC sensitization. Treatment denoted: therapeutic diphenylcyclopropenone sensitization with weekly scalp DPC. TCRdb recomputed calls from the RACE reads with MiXCR, one row per CDR3 protein. Of about 83,000 distinct CDR3 sequences listed, around 7.8% are singletons. This material consisted of whole blood, taken in connection with sensitization to the hapten diphenylcyclopropenone (DPC). All receptors come from a woman aged 25 to 39 with alopecia areata. Some clones in this sample may be carry-over from other donors' samples.

The chain carries TRBV9 and TRBJ1-2; TRBD1 might be the D (5 bases). Germline CDR1 and CDR2: SGDLS and YYNGEE. This CDR3 region has 17 residues. V lost 0 bases, J lost 0 bases, and 15 bases lay in between. CDR3 in DNA: TGTGCCAGCAGCGTAGGCCAGGGAAGCTCAGCTAACTATGGCTACACCTTC. Its translation: CASSVGQGSSANYGYTF. Supplemented by reference TRBV9 and TRBJ1-2, the full variable domain reads DSGVTQTPKHLITATGQRVTLRCSPRSGDLSVYWYQQSLDQGLQFLIQYYNGEERAKGNILERFSAQQFPDLHSELNLSSLELGDSALYFCASSVGQGSSANYGYTFGSGTRLTVV.

This rearrangement joins TRBV9 to TRBJ1-3; D is uncertain. The CDR3 consists of 15 residues. CDR1 SGDLS and CDR2 YYNGEE come from the germline V gene. V lost 5 bases, J lost 0 bases, and 12 bases lay in between. DNA of the CDR3: TGTGCCAGCAGTGAATCAGCATACTCTGGAAACACCATATATTTT. Translating gives CASSESAYSGNTIYF.

This clonotype was seen once. Given a much more abundant clone one base away, this may be a read error. The chain recombines TRBV6-1 with TRBJ1-1; weak D call: TRBD1 (5 bases). Germline values: CDR1 MNHNS, CDR2 SASEGT. V was cut by 5 bases and J by 2 bases, with 15 bases left in between. The CDR3 length is 15 residues. CDR3 protein: CASSTGPNINTEAFF. The CDR3 DNA reads as TGTGCCAGCAGTACGGGACCTAACATAAACACTGAAGCTTTCTTT.

The sample holds many counts of this clonotype. This chain uses TRBV12-3 or TRBV12-4 with TRBJ2-1; no definite D call. The CDR3 length is 11 residues. V was pared by 5 bases and J by 5 bases, with 4 bases between. The CDR3 bases are TGTGCCAGCAGTCCACACAATGAGCAGTTCTTC. Translated: CASSPHNEQFF.

In its sample, this clonotype was seen many times. The chain has TRBV5-1 and TRBJ1-1; 9 nucleotides agree with TRBD1. Germline CDR1 SGHRS, CDR2 YFSETQ. Trimming took 5 bases from V and 1 from J; bases not matched to a gene: 6. The CDR3 is 15 amino acids. DNA for the CDR3: TGCGCCAGCAGACCACTGGGACAGGGGAACACTGAAGCTTTCTTT. Translation: CASRPLGQGNTEAFF.

This clonotype was picked up a small number of times. The gene calls are TRBV6-9 and TRBJ2-3, with 7 bases identical to TRBD1. Germline V gives CDR1 MNHGY, CDR2 SVAAGI. This CDR3 contains 15 residues. The J segment lost 2 bases and the V segment lost 4 bases, leaving 6 bases of the junction unmatched. The chain's CDR3 is CASSSGQENTDTQYF. CDR3 sequence (DNA): TGTGCCAGCAGTTCCGGACAGGAGAACACAGATACGCAGTATTTT.